The rows below give T cell receptor beta chains drawn from one sample of a study of cytomegalovirus exposure and HLA in healthy donors. Profiling relied on immunoSEQ multiplex PCR, and the TCRdb table lists in-frame clones only, not all of them. The sample lists 150,000 to 160,000 clones; around 75% were seen once. Sequenced sample: PBMCs. The receptors originated from a man aged 25 to 40 in good health and CMV-seropositive. Both conserved end residues are part of each CDR3. D genes are given only for firm matches. Clone size appears in some rows only: once, few, many, or a class for an expanded clone.

V	J	size	D	CDR3	DNA
TRBV6-5	TRBJ2-7	-	-	CASRAPNHIYEQYF	TGTGCCAGCAGGGCTCCCAACCACATCTACGAGCAGTACTTC
TRBV11-2	TRBJ1-2	-	-	CASSLSGGATYGYTF	TGTGCCAGCAGCCTTAGTGGGGGGGCGACGTATGGCTACACCTTC
TRBV29-1	TRBJ2-5	-	-	CSVESTERETQYF	TGCAGCGTTGAGTCGACAGAAAGAGAGACCCAGTACTTC
TRBV5-1	TRBJ2-2	-	-	CASSTGRYGTGELFF	TGCGCCAGCAGCACAGGGCGGTATGGCACCGGGGAGCTGTTTTTT
TRBV10-3	TRBJ2-3	-	TRBD2	CAINPTGGFADTQYF	TGTGCCATCAACCCGACGGGGGGTTTCGCAGATACGCAGTATTTT
TRBV15	TRBJ1-2	-	-	CATSPSALNYGYTF	TGTGCCACCAGCCCCTCTGCCCTAAACTATGGCTACACCTTC
TRBV10-3	TRBJ2-5	-	-	CAISAGGLEQYF	TGTGCCATCAGTGCAGGGGGGCTGGAGCAGTACTTC
TRBV27	TRBJ2-1	-	TRBD2	CASSLSGGFYNEQFF	TGTGCCAGCAGTTTAAGCGGGGGGTTCTACAATGAGCAGTTCTTC
TRBV4-1	TRBJ2-2	-	-	CASSQGGRRRSNTGELFF	TGCGCCAGCAGCCAAGGAGGGAGAAGGCGGAGTAACACCGGGGAGCTGTTTTTT
TRBV30	TRBJ1-2	-	-	CAWSTREGWVYTF	TGTGCCTGGAGTACCCGGGAGGGATGGGTCTACACCTTC
TRBV15	TRBJ2-1	-	-	CATSGVRYSYNEQFF	TGTGCCACCAGCGGAGTCAGGTACTCCTACAATGAGCAGTTCTTC
TRBV5-4	TRBJ1-6	-	TRBD1	CASSWTGTNSPLHF	TGTGCCAGCAGCTGGACAGGGACAAATTCACCCCTCCACTTT
TRBV7-8	TRBJ1-2	once	TRBD1	CASSLARGLVGYTF	TGTGCCAGCAGCTTAGCCAGGGGGCTAGTCGGCTACACCTTC
TRBV30	TRBJ2-1	once	-	CAWSRGAENEQFF	TGTGCCTGGAGTCGGGGGGCGGAGAATGAGCAGTTCTTC
TRBV5-4	TRBJ2-1	-	-	CASSFQGNEQFF	TGTGCCAGCAGCTTCCAGGGAAATGAGCAGTTCTTC
TRBV7-9	TRBJ1-1	-	TRBD1	CASSPGGQGITEAFF	TGTGCCAGCAGCCCGGGAGGACAGGGGATCACTGAAGCTTTCTTT
TRBV4-1	TRBJ1-5	-	-	CASSPLQVSNQPQHF	TGCGCCAGCAGTCCCTTACAGGTTAGCAATCAGCCCCAGCATTTT
TRBV27	TRBJ2-7	-	-	CASMLGQGTYEQYF	TGTGCCAGCATGCTAGGGCAGGGGACCTACGAGCAGTACTTC
TRBV19	TRBJ2-5	once	TRBD2	CASRKTSGRALETQYF	TGTGCCAGTAGGAAGACTAGCGGGAGGGCCTTAGAGACCCAGTACTTC
TRBV4-2	TRBJ1-2	many	-	CASSQGVQGYGYTF	TGTGCCAGCAGCCAAGGGGTTCAGGGCTATGGCTACACCTTC
TRBV10-2	TRBJ2-7	-	TRBD1	CASTLAGTGSGEQYF	TGCGCCAGCACCCTCGCCGGGACAGGGTCTGGGGAGCAGTACTTC
TRBV9	TRBJ2-2	-	-	CASSPHTRSRDTGELFF	TGTGCCAGCAGCCCCCATACTAGGAGCCGGGACACCGGGGAGCTGTTTTTT
TRBV2	TRBJ1-5	-	-	CASSEQGVGQPQHF	TGTGCCAGCAGTGAACAAGGGGTTGGGCAGCCCCAGCATTTT
TRBV7-9	TRBJ2-3	-	-	CASSPLGQSTDTQYF	TGTGCCAGCAGCCCCCTCGGACAAAGCACAGATACGCAGTATTTT
TRBV28	TRBJ1-4	-	-	CASSFDGGSFSDEKLFF	TGTGCCAGCAGTTTCGACGGAGGCTCCTTTTCGGATGAAAAACTGTTTTTT
TRBV4-1	TRBJ1-2	-	-	CASSPRAGNYGYTF	TGCGCCAGCAGCCCCCGGGCGGGAAACTATGGCTACACCTTC